Following are 16 T cell receptor beta chains from one sample sequenced in a study of shared clonotypes between healthy human individuals (dated by TCRdb to 2020 to 2021). Preparation of the library involved the immunoSEQ multiplex PCR assay. Held by TCRdb, this immuneACCESS table contains in-frame sequences only and omits some clones. Under half of the omission traces to an unresolved V gene where checked; the cause of the rest is unknown. This sample holds roughly 2,500,000 clones; under 95% were observed only once. The ten largest clones capture 0.36% of the sample. Sample: naive CD4+ T cells from PBMCs. This specimen's cell subset or site label, interpreted: CD45RA+ positively selected. All receptors derive from a man between 18 and 29 years old in good health. Some clones in this sample may be carry-over from other donors' samples.

The chain couples TRBV7-6 to TRBJ2-3, with D possibly being TRBD2 (5 bases). The germline V and J ends were trimmed by 2 bases and 3 bases, with 9 bases remaining between them. Germline V gene lookup returns CDR1 SGHVS and CDR2 FNYEAQ. The CDR3 consists of 14 residues. Here the CDR3 DNA reads TGTGCCAGCAGCTTATTTGGGGAGACAGATACGCAGTATTTT. Its protein product is CASSLFGETDTQYF.

V usage is TRBV7-9 and J usage is TRBJ1-1; TRBD1 might be the D (6 bases). The V gene's germline CDR1 is SEHNR and CDR2 FQNEAQ (reference sequence). V lost 1 base and J lost 1, with 13 bases in between. This CDR3 has 16 amino acids. The CDR3 is CASSLGQGLGNTEAFF. The CDR3 DNA reads TGTGCCAGCAGCTTAGGTCAGGGGTTAGGGAACACTGAAGCTTTCTTT.

V gene TRBV5-1 combines with J gene TRBJ2-2; 9 nucleotides line up with TRBD2. The junction had 6 bases not matched to a gene; V was cut back by 7 bases and J by 2 bases. Germline-derived CDR1 and CDR2 are SGHRS and YFSETQ. This CDR3 region has 15 residues. Here the CDR3 DNA reads TGCGCCAGCTGGCCTAGCGGGGCCAACACCGGGGAGCTGTTTTTT. It specifies CASWPSGANTGELFF.

This chain links TRBV19 with TRBJ1-3; D remains ambiguous. V lost 3 bases and J lost 2, with 11 bases in between. Germline CDR1 LNHDA, CDR2 SQIVND (reference sequence). This CDR3 is built from 15 residues. The CDR3 here is CASSITEIAGNTIYF. The CDR3 DNA sequence: TGTGCCAGTAGTATTACCGAGATCGCTGGAAACACCATATATTTT.

The chain recombines TRBV10-3 with TRBJ1-3; no firm D call. Germline V gives CDR1 ENHRY, CDR2 SYGVKD. There are 16 residues in the CDR3. V was shortened by 0 bases and J by 2 bases, with 11 bases between the two germline ends. The CDR3 DNA sequence: TGTGCCATCAGTGAGTCCGTCGTTGTTACTGGAAACACCATATATTTT. Amino acids: CAISESVVVTGNTIYF.

Remarks on this clone: The sample holds other DNA sequences that translate to the same CDR3. The J gene is TRBJ2-3, the V gene TRBV5-1; no clear D gene. The V gene lost 0 bases and the J gene lost 4 bases, with 6 bases spanning the gap. Germline V CDR1 and CDR2: SGHRS, YFSETQ. The CDR3 sequence is 13 residues long. The CDR3 nucleotides are TGCGCCAGCAGCTTGGCCGGGTCAGATACGCAGTATTTT. Translation: CASSLAGSDTQYF.

The chain combines TRBV5-4 with TRBJ2-1, with D possibly matching TRBD1 (6 bases). The CDR3 spans 16 residues. Germline assignment: CDR1 SGHNT and CDR2 YYREEE (reference sequence). V was pared by 4 bases and J by 0 bases, with 14 bases between. CDR3 nucleotides: TGTGCCAGCAGCCAACCGACAGGCCTCTCCTACAATGAGCAGTTCTTC. This codes for CASSQPTGLSYNEQFF.

V gene TRBV28 combines with J gene TRBJ2-1; D gene uncertain. The CDR3 runs 13 residues. The ends were cut back, 4 bases at V and 8 bases at J, with 12 bases in the middle. CDR1 and CDR2 from the germline V gene are MDHEN and SYDVKM. CDR3 protein: CASSYEGLDEQFF. CDR3 bases: TGTGCCAGCAGTTATGAAGGGCTTGATGAGCAGTTCTTC.

The rearrangement joins TRBV5-1 to TRBJ1-4; D is possibly TRBD1 (6 bases). Looked up from germline, CDR1 is SGHRS and CDR2 is YFSETQ. V shed 4 bases and J shed 2 bases, with 15 bases lying between them. This CDR3 region has 16 residues. The CDR3 protein is CASSQNNQGTNEKLFF. CDR3 DNA sequence: TGCGCCAGCAGCCAAAATAATCAGGGGACTAATGAAAAACTGTTTTTT.

V gene TRBV5-8 combines with J gene TRBJ1-2; no clear D. Trimming cost V 2 bases and J 8 bases, with 7 bases left between them. This CDR3 comprises 11 residues. CDR1 is SGHTS, CDR2 YDEGEE, per germline. DNA of the CDR3: TGTGCCAGCAGCTTAATCCTCGGCTACACCTTC. Protein sequence: CASSLILGYTF. The full variable domain, with the rest looked up from reference TRBV5-8 and TRBJ1-2, is EAGVTQSPTHLIKTRGQQATLRCSPISGHTSVYWYQQALGLGLQFLLWYDEGEERNRGNFPPRFSGRQFPNYSSELNVNALELEDSALYLCASSLILGYTFGSGTRLTVV.

The chain carries TRBV5-4 and TRBJ1-1; D may be TRBD1 (5 bases). This CDR3 has 16 residues. CDR1 is SGHNT, CDR2 YYREEE, per germline (reference sequence). Trimming cost V 4 bases and J 4 bases, with 20 bases left between them. CDR3 amino acids: CASSLGAPTESTEAFF. In DNA, the CDR3 is TGTGCCAGCAGCCTCGGCGCCCCGACAGAGAGCACTGAAGCTTTCTTT.

The gene calls are TRBV11-1 and TRBJ1-2; 9 positions match TRBD1. Looked up from germline, CDR1 is SGHAT and CDR2 is FQDESV (reference sequence). V gave up 5 bases and J gave up 8 bases; unmatched junction bases: 12. The CDR3 is 15 amino acids. For the CDR3, the DNA is TGTGCCAGCAGCCAAATCACAGGGGGCGCAAGAGGCTACACCTTC. This codes for CASSQITGGARGYTF.

The chain employs TRBV6-5 and TRBJ2-1; 10 bases map to TRBD2. Germline V gene data show CDR1 as MNHEY and CDR2 as SVGAGI. V was clipped by 1 base and J by 5 bases; unmatched bases: 2. The CDR3 runs 15 residues. This CDR3 is CASSYLAGGHNEQFF. The CDR3 region has the DNA TGTGCCAGCAGTTACTTAGCGGGAGGCCACAATGAGCAGTTCTTC.

This clone was seen a handful of times. V gene TRBV27 combines with J gene TRBJ1-2; no clear D gene. V gave up 3 bases and J gave up 5 bases, with 10 bases separating them. Germline CDR1 is MNHEY and CDR2 is SMNVEV (reference sequence). This CDR3 region has 13 residues. CDR3 sequence reads: CASSLSEEYGYTF. The CDR3 coding sequence is TGTGCCAGCAGTTTGTCGGAGGAATATGGCTACACCTTC.

The V call is TRBV29-1, the J call TRBJ2-1, with D possibly matching TRBD2 (6 bases). V was clipped by 7 bases and J by 4 bases, with 20 bases between them. The CDR3 runs 15 residues. Germline values: CDR1 SQVTM, CDR2 ANQGSEA. The CDR3 region has the DNA TGCAGCGCCCGAAGCCCCCTAGCGATTTACAATGAGCAGTTCTTC. Translating gives CSARSPLAIYNEQFF.

The chain links TRBV29-1 to TRBJ1-1, with 7 positions matching TRBD1. The CDR3 has 15 residues. From germline, CDR1 is SQVTM and CDR2 ANQGSEA. The junction had 11 bases not matched to a gene; V was cut back by 1 base and J by 6 bases. CDR3 residues: CSVEGRLDRAAEAFF. CDR3 nucleotide sequence: TGCAGCGTTGAAGGAAGGCTTGACAGGGCGGCTGAAGCTTTCTTT.